This paragraph reports one TCR beta chain. Its antigen is not identified. Measured with immunoSEQ multiplex PCR; TCRdb has only the in-frame clones, and not every one. The sample lists tens of thousands of clones; around 86% were seen once. The CDR3 totals 15 residues. Germline-derived CDR1 and CDR2 are MNHNS and SASEGT. V dropped 3 bases and J dropped 1 base, with 12 bases sitting between them. The data stem from a study of OX40 agonist ivuxolimab in advanced cancers. Study conclusions and caveats: Relative to CD4+, CD8+ T cells held more expanded clones on average.

The chain combines TRBV6-1 with TRBJ2-5; the D gene is possibly TRBD2 (6 bases). Sample: CD4+ or CD8+ T cells sorted from blood, taken in a trial of the OX40 agonist ivuxolimab. This TCR was recovered from an adult with an advanced solid tumor such as melanoma, head and neck, liver or kidney cancer. The CDR3 DNA reads as TGTGCCAGCAGTGACGGAGCGGGCGGCCAAGAGACCCAGTACTTC. This gives the protein CASSDGAGGQETQYF.